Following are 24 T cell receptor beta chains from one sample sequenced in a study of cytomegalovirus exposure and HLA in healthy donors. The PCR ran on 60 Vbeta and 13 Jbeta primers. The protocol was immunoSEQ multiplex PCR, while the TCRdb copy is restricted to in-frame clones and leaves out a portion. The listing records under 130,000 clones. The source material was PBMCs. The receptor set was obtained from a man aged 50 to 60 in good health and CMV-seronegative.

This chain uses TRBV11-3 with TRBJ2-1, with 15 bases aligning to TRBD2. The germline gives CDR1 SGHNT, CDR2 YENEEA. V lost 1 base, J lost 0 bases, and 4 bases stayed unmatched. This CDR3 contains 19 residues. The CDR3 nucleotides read TGTGCCAGCAGCTTAGGCGGGACTAGCGGGAGGCACTCCTACAATGAGCAGTTCTTC. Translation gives CASSLGGTSGRHSYNEQFF.

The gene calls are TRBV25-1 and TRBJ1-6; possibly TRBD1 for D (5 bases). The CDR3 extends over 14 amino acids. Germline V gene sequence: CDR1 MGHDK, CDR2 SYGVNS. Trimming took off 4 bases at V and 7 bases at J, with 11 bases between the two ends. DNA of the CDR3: TGTGCCAGCAGTGTCTATGGGGGGAATTCACCCCTCCACTTT. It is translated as CASSVYGGNSPLHF.

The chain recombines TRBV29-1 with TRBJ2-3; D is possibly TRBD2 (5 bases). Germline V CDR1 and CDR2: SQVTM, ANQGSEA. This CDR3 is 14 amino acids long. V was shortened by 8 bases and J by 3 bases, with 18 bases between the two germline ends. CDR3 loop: CSTDGGAMTDTQYF. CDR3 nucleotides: TGCAGCACTGATGGAGGAGCTATGACAGATACGCAGTATTTT.

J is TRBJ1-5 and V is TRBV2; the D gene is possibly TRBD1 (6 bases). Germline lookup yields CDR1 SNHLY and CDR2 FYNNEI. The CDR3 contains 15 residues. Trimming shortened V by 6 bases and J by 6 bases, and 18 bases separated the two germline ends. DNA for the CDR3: TGTGCCAGCAGACCCCGGGGGGCGCTTCTTCAGCCCCAGCATTTT. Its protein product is CASRPRGALLQPQHF.

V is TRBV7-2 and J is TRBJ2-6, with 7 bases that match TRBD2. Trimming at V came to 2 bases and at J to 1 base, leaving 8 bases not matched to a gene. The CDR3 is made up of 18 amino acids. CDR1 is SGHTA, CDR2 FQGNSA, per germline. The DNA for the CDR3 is TGTGCCAGCAGCTTATTTCGGGGACTACTATCTGGGGCCAACGTCCTGACTTTC. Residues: CASSLFRGLLSGANVLTF.

This chain's CDR3 is CASSQETTYEQYF. The CDR3 DNA reads as TGCGCCAGCAGCCAAGAGACAACCTACGAGCAGTACTTC. This chain links TRBV4-3 with TRBJ2-7, with D uncertain. The CDR3 sequence is 13 residues long. The V end was cut by 0 bases, the J end by 2 bases, with 5 bases between. From germline, CDR1 is LGHNA and CDR2 YSLEER.

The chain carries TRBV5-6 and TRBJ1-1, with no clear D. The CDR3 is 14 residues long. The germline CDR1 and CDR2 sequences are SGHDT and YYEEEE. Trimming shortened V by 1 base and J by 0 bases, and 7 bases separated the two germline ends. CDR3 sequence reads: CASSLQQLNTEAFF. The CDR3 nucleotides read TGTGCCAGCAGCTTGCAACAGTTGAACACTGAAGCTTTCTTT.

The CDR3 here is CATRRGQLSHEQFF. The DNA of the CDR3 is TGCGCCACCAGAAGGGGGCAACTGTCTCATGAGCAGTTCTTC. The chain uses TRBV5-1 and TRBJ2-1; 7 nucleotides agree with TRBD1. V was clipped by 9 bases and J by 8 bases; unmatched bases: 14. The CDR3 contains 14 residues. Per germline, CDR1 SGHRS and CDR2 YFSETQ.

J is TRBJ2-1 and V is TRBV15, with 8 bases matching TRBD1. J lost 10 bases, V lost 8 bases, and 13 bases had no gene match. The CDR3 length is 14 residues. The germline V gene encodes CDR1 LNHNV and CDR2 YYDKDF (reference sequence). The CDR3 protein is CATRRGQGVEEQFF. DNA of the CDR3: TGTGCCACCCGAAGAGGACAGGGAGTCGAGGAGCAGTTCTTC.

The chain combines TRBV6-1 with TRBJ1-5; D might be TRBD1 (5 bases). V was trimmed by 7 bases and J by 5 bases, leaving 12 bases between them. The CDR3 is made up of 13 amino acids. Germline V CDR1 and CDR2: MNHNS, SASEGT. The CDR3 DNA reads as TGTGCCAGCAAAGACAGTTCGTATCAGCCCCAGCATTTT. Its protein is CASKDSSYQPQHF.

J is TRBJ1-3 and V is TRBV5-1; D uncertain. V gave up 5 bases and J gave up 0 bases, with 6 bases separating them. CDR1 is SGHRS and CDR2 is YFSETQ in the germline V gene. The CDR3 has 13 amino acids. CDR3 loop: CASSIGSGNTIYF. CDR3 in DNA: TGCGCCAGCAGTATCGGCTCTGGAAACACCATATATTTT.

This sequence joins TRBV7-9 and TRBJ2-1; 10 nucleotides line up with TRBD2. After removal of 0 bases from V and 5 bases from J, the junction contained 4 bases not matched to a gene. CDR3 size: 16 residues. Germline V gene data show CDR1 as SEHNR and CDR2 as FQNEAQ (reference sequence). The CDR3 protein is CASSLAVAGGDNEQFF. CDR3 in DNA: TGTGCCAGCAGCTTAGCGGTAGCGGGGGGTGACAATGAGCAGTTCTTC. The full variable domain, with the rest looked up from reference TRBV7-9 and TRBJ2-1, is DTGVSQNPRHKITKRGQNVTFRCDPISEHNRLYWYRQTLGQGPEFLTYFQNEAQLEKSRLLSDRFSAERPKGSFSTLEIQRTEQGDSAMYLCASSLAVAGGDNEQFFGPGTRLTVL.

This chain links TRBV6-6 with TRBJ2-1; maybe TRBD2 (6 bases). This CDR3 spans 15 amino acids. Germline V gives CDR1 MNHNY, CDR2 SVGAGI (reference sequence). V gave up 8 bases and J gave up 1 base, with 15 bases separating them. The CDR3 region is CASGYSEGSYNEQFF. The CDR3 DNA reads TGTGCCAGCGGGTACTCGGAGGGTTCCTACAATGAGCAGTTCTTC.

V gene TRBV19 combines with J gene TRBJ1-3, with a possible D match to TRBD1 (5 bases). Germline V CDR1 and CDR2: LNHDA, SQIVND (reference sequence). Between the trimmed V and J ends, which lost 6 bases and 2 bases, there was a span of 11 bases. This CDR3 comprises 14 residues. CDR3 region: CASRSGQAGNTIYF. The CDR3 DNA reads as TGTGCCAGTAGATCAGGACAAGCTGGAAACACCATATATTTT.

CDR3 amino acids: CASSEPGSGYGYTF. As DNA, the CDR3 is TGTGCCAGCAGTGAACCCGGAAGCGGCTATGGCTACACCTTC. This chain joins TRBV25-1 and TRBJ1-2; unclear D gene. Trimming shortened V by 2 bases and J by 4 bases, and 11 bases separated the two germline ends. The CDR3 consists of 14 residues. Germline V gives CDR1 MGHDK, CDR2 SYGVNS.

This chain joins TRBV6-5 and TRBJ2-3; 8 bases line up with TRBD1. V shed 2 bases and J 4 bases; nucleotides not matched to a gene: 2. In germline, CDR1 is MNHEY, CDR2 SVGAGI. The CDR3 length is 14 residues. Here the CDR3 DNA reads TGTGCCAGCAGTTACATGGACAGGGCAGATACGCAGTATTTT. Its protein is CASSYMDRADTQYF.

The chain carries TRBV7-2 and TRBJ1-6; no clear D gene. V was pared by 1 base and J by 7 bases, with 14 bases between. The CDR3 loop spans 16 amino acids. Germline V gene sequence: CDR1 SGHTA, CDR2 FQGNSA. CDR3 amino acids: CASSLGPGLFNSPLHF. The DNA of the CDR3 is TGTGCCAGCAGCTTAGGACCGGGATTATTCAATTCACCCCTCCACTTT.

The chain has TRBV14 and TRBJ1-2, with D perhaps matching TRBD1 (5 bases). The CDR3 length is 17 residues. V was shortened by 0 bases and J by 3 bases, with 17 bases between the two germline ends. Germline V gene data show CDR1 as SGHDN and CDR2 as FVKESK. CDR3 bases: TGTGCCAGCAGCCAAGATTTAGGGGAAGGGGATTACTATGGCTACACCTTC. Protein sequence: CASSQDLGEGDYYGYTF.

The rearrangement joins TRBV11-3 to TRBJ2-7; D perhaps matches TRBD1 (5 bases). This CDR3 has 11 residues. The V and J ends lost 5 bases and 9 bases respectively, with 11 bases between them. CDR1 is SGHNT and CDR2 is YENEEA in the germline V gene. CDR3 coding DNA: TGTGCCAGCAGCAGGGGCGGTGTGCAGTACTTC. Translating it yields CASSRGGVQYF.

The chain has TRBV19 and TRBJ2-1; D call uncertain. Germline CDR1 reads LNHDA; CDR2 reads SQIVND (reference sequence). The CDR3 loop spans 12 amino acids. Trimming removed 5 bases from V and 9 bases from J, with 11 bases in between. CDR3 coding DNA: TGTGCCAGTAGTGCGCCCCTAGGTGAGCAGTTCTTC. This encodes CASSAPLGEQFF.

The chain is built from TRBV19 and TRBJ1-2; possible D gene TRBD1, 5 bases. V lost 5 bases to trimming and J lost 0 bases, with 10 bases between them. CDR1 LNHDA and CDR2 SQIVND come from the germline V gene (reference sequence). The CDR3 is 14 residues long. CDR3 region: CASSVRGANYGYTF. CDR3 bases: TGTGCCAGTAGTGTCCGGGGGGCTAACTATGGCTACACCTTC.

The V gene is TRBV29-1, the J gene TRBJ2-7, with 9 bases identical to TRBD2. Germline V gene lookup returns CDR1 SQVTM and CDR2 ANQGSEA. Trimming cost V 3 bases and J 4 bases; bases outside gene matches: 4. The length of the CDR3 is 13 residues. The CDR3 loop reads CSVEGSGSYEQYF. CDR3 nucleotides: TGCAGCGTTGAGGGTAGCGGGAGTTACGAGCAGTACTTC.

The CDR3 here is CASSPGDPNQPQHF. CDR3 coding DNA: TGCGCCAGCAGCCCCGGTGATCCGAACCAGCCCCAGCATTTT. The genes are TRBV5-1 and TRBJ1-5; D is uncertain. The V end lost 4 bases, the J end lost 7 bases, and 15 bases lay between the germline ends. The CDR3 sequence is 14 residues long. CDR1 is SGHRS, CDR2 YFSETQ, per germline. Full variable domain (remainder filled in from reference TRBV5-1 and TRBJ1-5): KAGVTQTPRYLIKTRGQQVTLSCSPISGHRSVSWYQQTPGQGLQFLFEYFSETQRNKGNFPGRFSGRQFSNSRSEMNVSTLELGDSALYLCASSPGDPNQPQHFGDGTRLSIL.

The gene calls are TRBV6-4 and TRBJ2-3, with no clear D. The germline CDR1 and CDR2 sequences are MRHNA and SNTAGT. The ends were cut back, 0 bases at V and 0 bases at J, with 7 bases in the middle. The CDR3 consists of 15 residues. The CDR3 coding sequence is TGTGCCAGCAGTGACTCAGACTCTAGCACAGATACGCAGTATTTT. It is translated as CASSDSDSSTDTQYF.